The 25 T cell receptor beta chains below come from one sample, sequenced in a study of blood T cell repertoires in COVID-19. The repertoire was sequenced with immunoSEQ multiplex PCR; TCRdb's copy has only in-frame clones and lacks some. The table lists approximately 300,000 clones, roughly 88% of them singletons. The sample consisted of peripheral blood. Source of these receptors: a woman between 50 and 59 years old with active or convalescent COVID-19.

This chain connects TRBV14 to TRBJ2-7; TRBD2 matches at 7 bases. Unmatched junction bases numbered 10, after V lost 1 base and J lost 4 bases. The CDR3 runs 16 residues. Per germline, CDR1 SGHDN and CDR2 FVKESK. The DNA of the CDR3 is TGTGCCAGCAGCCAAGTATCTAGCGGCCTATCTTACGAGCAGTACTTC. Its protein product is CASSQVSSGLSYEQYF.

V is TRBV19 and J is TRBJ2-4, with 7 bases fitting TRBD2. This CDR3 has 16 residues. J lost 6 bases, V lost 5 bases, and 13 bases had no gene match. Looked up from germline, CDR1 is LNHDA and CDR2 is SQIVND (reference sequence). CDR3 loop: CASSPPGGGSRNIQYF. CDR3 nucleotides: TGTGCCAGTAGTCCTCCGGGAGGAGGGTCGCGAAACATTCAGTACTTC. Based on the CDR3 plus reference TRBV19 and TRBJ2-4, the full variable domain is DGGITQSPKYLFRKEGQNVTLSCEQNLNHDAMYWYRQDPGQGLRLIYYSQIVNDFQKGDIAEGYSVSREKKESFPLTVTSAQKNPTAFYLCASSPPGGGSRNIQYFGAGTRLSVL.

V and J are TRBV6-1 and TRBJ1-5; D is undetermined. Germline V lookup: CDR1 MNHNS, CDR2 SASEGT. V lost 2 bases to trimming and J lost 3 bases, with 14 bases between them. The CDR3 covers 16 residues. CDR3 sequence (DNA): TGTGCCAGCAGTGAATCTTCTACCCTAAACAATCAGCCCCAGCATTTT. Translated: CASSESSTLNNQPQHF.

The V call is TRBV7-2, the J call TRBJ2-7; 7 nucleotides line up with TRBD2. The V and J ends lost 1 base and 0 bases, in that order; junction bases with no gene match: 9. Germline V CDR1 and CDR2: SGHTA, FQGNSA. CDR3 length: 17 residues. CDR3 residues: CASSLVGSGPRSYEQYF. Here the CDR3 DNA reads TGTGCCAGCAGCTTAGTGGGTAGCGGGCCCCGCTCCTACGAGCAGTACTTC.

CDR3 loop: CASSPQGQGTAYNYGYTF. CDR3 coding DNA: TGTGCCAGCTCACCACAGGGACAGGGAACTGCTTATAACTATGGCTACACCTTC. V gene TRBV18 combines with J gene TRBJ1-2; TRBD1 matches 9 bases. The CDR3 is 18 amino acids. V lost 1 base and J lost 1; bases outside the gene matches: 10. CDR1 is KGHSH and CDR2 is LQKENI in the germline V gene.

This clone was counted between two and nine times. This chain links TRBV19 with TRBJ1-6, with a tentative D call TRBD1 (5 bases). CDR3 size: 14 residues. V dropped 7 bases and J dropped 9 bases, with 16 bases sitting between them. Germline V CDR1 and CDR2: LNHDA, SQIVND (reference sequence). In nucleotides, the CDR3 is TGTGCCAGTACCATGACAGACCCCGGTTCACCCCTCCACTTT. Translating it yields CASTMTDPGSPLHF.

The rearrangement links TRBV7-2 to TRBJ2-1, with D possibly TRBD2 on 7 matching bases. Germline V gene sequence: CDR1 SGHTA, CDR2 FQGNSA. Trimming removed 3 bases at V and 10 bases at J, with 19 bases between. This CDR3 is 15 amino acids long. The CDR3: CASSFRAGGGGEQFF. CDR3 DNA sequence: TGTGCCAGCAGCTTTCGGGCCGGTGGCGGGGGCGAGCAGTTCTTC.

V is TRBV5-1 and J is TRBJ2-5; the match to TRBD2 covers 8 bases. V shed 4 bases, J shed 4 bases, and the junction held 12 bases outside the gene matches. The CDR3 is 16 residues long. Germline CDR1 and CDR2: SGHRS and YFSETQ. The CDR3 loop is CASSGLPGGPGETQYF. In DNA form, the CDR3 reads TGCGCCAGCAGCGGTTTGCCGGGGGGGCCAGGAGAGACCCAGTACTTC.

The V and J genes are TRBV18 and TRBJ1-4; 8 bases match TRBD1. Germline loops: CDR1 KGHSH, CDR2 LQKENI. CDR3 length: 14 amino acids. Trimming took 3 bases from V and 11 from J; bases not matched to a gene: 8. As DNA, the CDR3 is TGTGCCAGCTCACCCAAAGGGACAGGCGAGAAACTGTTTTTT. Protein: CASSPKGTGEKLFF.

V and J are TRBV7-8 and TRBJ1-1; D gene uncertain. V gave up 5 bases and J gave up 1 base, with 14 bases separating them. Germline V gene sequence: CDR1 SGHVS, CDR2 FQNEAQ. This CDR3 is built from 15 residues. The chain's CDR3 is CASSRGLPGNTEAFF. The CDR3 DNA reads as TGTGCCAGCAGCCGAGGGCTGCCTGGGAACACTGAAGCTTTCTTT.

This clone was counted many times. This sequence joins TRBV7-2 and TRBJ1-1; D gene uncertain. The germline CDR1 and CDR2 sequences are SGHTA and FQGNSA. Deletions cut 2 bases from V and 1 base from J, with 8 bases between. The CDR3 has 14 residues. As DNA, the CDR3 is TGTGCCAGCAGCTTAACGACACAGAACACTGAAGCTTTCTTT. Translation: CASSLTTQNTEAFF.

In DNA, the CDR3 is TGTGCCGTCGCCTCCGGGGGCTATGGCTACACCTTC. Translated: CAVASGGYGYTF. The V and J genes are TRBV19 and TRBJ1-2, with D maybe TRBD1 (5 bases). This CDR3 is built from 12 residues. V shed 11 bases and J shed 4 bases, with 14 bases lying between them. Germline V gene sequence: CDR1 LNHDA, CDR2 SQIVND (reference sequence).

A single count supports this clone. CDR3 DNA: TGTGCCAGCAGCTCGGGACTAGCTACCGGGGAGCTGTTTTTT. Translating gives CASSSGLATGELFF. The chain links TRBV5-4 to TRBJ2-2; TRBD2 aligns across 9 bases. J lost 5 bases, V lost 3 bases, and 2 bases had no gene match. The V gene's germline CDR1 is SGHNT and CDR2 YYREEE (reference sequence). CDR3 length: 14 amino acids.

J is TRBJ1-3 and V is TRBV5-5; D unresolved. V was shortened by 2 bases and J by 2 bases, with 8 bases between the two germline ends. The CDR3 has 14 amino acids. Germline V lookup: CDR1 SGHKS, CDR2 YYEKEE (reference sequence). Here the CDR3 DNA reads TGTGCCAGCAGCTTCTTCGGGGCTGGAAACACCATATATTTT. This sequence encodes CASSFFGAGNTIYF.

With respect to this clone: Other DNA sequences in this sample translate to the same CDR3. The rearrangement joins TRBV7-2 to TRBJ2-7; no clear D. The V end was cut by 4 bases, the J end by 0 bases, with 4 bases between. The CDR3 sequence is 12 residues long. Germline V gene data show CDR1 as SGHTA and CDR2 as FQGNSA. Here the CDR3 DNA reads TGTGCCAGCAGCTCCTCCTCCTACGAGCAGTACTTC. Protein product: CASSSSSYEQYF.

The chain couples TRBV7-2 to TRBJ1-2, with D hard to call. The CDR3 loop spans 14 amino acids. Trimming left V 1 base short and J 4 bases short, with 10 bases between. Germline values: CDR1 SGHTA, CDR2 FQGNSA. DNA for the CDR3: TGTGCCAGCAGCTTAGAGCGCCTTGGCTATGGCTACACCTTC. It specifies CASSLERLGYGYTF.

This chain connects TRBV19 to TRBJ1-2, with 7 nucleotides matching TRBD1. Germline trimming cut 5 bases from V and 7 bases from J; bases unmatched to any gene: 13. This CDR3 spans 15 amino acids. Germline CDR1 and CDR2: LNHDA and SQIVND (reference sequence). The CDR3 nucleotides are TGTGCCAGTAGTCTTAATCAGGGGGTCCCTCTTGGCTACACCTTC. Protein: CASSLNQGVPLGYTF.

This clone came up once. The chain combines TRBV4-1 with TRBJ2-7, with a tentative D call TRBD1 (5 bases). CDR3 size: 17 residues. The V and J ends lost 1 base and 0 bases respectively, with 16 bases between them. CDR1 is MGHRA, CDR2 YSYEKL, per germline. CDR3 sequence: CASSQVPGQGISYEQYF. The CDR3 DNA reads TGCGCCAGCAGCCAAGTACCTGGGCAGGGAATCTCCTACGAGCAGTACTTC.

This chain connects TRBV5-1 to TRBJ1-1, with 7 nucleotides matching TRBD1. The CDR3 totals 18 residues. In germline, CDR1 is SGHRS, CDR2 YFSETQ. V gave up 4 bases and J gave up 2 bases; unmatched junction bases: 17. CDR3 DNA: TGCGCCAGCAGCCCTTACAGGGGTTCCGACCTTATTAACACTGAAGCTTTCTTT. This translates into CASSPYRGSDLINTEAFF.

The chain couples TRBV27 to TRBJ1-4; 9 nucleotides match TRBD1. From germline, CDR1 is MNHEY and CDR2 SMNVEV (reference sequence). The CDR3 consists of 15 residues. Germline trimming cut 1 base from V and 6 bases from J; bases unmatched to any gene: 3. This CDR3 reads CASSLYGDRDEKLFF. The DNA for the CDR3 is TGTGCCAGCAGTTTATATGGGGACAGGGATGAAAAACTGTTTTTT.

J is TRBJ1-1 and V is TRBV4-3; D is uncertain. V shed 1 base and J shed 9 bases, with 12 bases lying between them. The CDR3 runs 13 residues. Germline CDR1 reads LGHNA; CDR2 reads YSLEER. This CDR3 is CASSQGRAGKAFF. DNA for the CDR3: TGCGCCAGCAGCCAAGGGCGGGCGGGCAAAGCTTTCTTT.

The J gene is TRBJ1-3, the V gene TRBV30, with D unclear. In germline, CDR1 is GTSNPN, CDR2 SVGIG (reference sequence). V shed 2 bases and J shed 2 bases, with 7 bases lying between them. This CDR3 has 13 amino acids. CDR3 in amino acids: CAWSRDAGNTIYF. DNA for the CDR3: TGTGCCTGGAGTCGAGATGCTGGAAACACCATATATTTT.

CDR3 sequence: CASSLDGAGGREQYF. The CDR3 DNA is TGTGCCAGCAGCTTAGATGGAGCGGGAGGGCGCGAGCAGTACTTC. The genes are TRBV7-2 and TRBJ2-7; 10 bases match TRBD2. In germline, CDR1 is SGHTA, CDR2 FQGNSA. This CDR3 is 15 amino acids long. Germline trimming cut 1 base from V and 6 bases from J; bases unmatched to any gene: 6.

The table lists this clone with many counts. The chain couples TRBV30 to TRBJ1-2, with D maybe TRBD1 (5 bases). Trimming cost V 1 base and J 1 base, with 7 bases left between them. Germline CDR1 GTSNPN, CDR2 SVGIG (reference sequence). CDR3 size: 13 residues. This CDR3 reads CAWSEGVNYGYTF. In nucleotides, the CDR3 is TGTGCCTGGAGTGAAGGGGTTAACTATGGCTACACCTTC.

The rearrangement joins TRBV4-3 to TRBJ1-1, with TRBD1 matching over 9 bases. Germline V CDR1 and CDR2: LGHNA, YSLEER. Trimming took 1 base from V and 4 from J; bases not matched to a gene: 7. The CDR3 is 16 amino acids. CDR3 protein: CASSQGGTGRFTEAFF. The CDR3 DNA sequence: TGCGCCAGCAGCCAAGGAGGGACAGGGAGGTTCACTGAAGCTTTCTTT.